This TCR beta chain is from a study of cytomegalovirus exposure and HLA in healthy donors. General study results and limits: Differences between HLA loci emerged in a later analysis of TCR association rates, with DRB1 most and HLA-C fewest. For TCR beta chains, V- and J-gene trimming was later linked to a missense DCLRE1C variant.

Comments on this clone: Its target is unknown.

V was shortened by 4 bases and J by 4 bases, with 10 bases between the two germline ends. CDR3 length equals 13 residues. Germline CDR1 SGHTA, CDR2 FQGNSA. PCR was performed using 60 Vbeta and 13 Jbeta primers. As originally analysed: A later analysis counted tens of millions of unique TCR beta chains, 10 million to 12 million shared. This table comes from immunoSEQ multiplex PCR, and its TCRdb copy is limited to in-frame clones, with some not included. V, J and clone size are taken as reported in that table, and D and trimming were inferred from the DNA itself. The table records 110,000 or so clones, 82% of them present only once.

Input material: PBMCs. The chain recombines TRBV7-2 with TRBJ1-2, with a weak D call TRBD1 (5 bases). This sequence was found in a woman aged 18-30 years in good health and CMV-seronegative. The CDR3 sequence is CASSSGGAYGYTF. DNA of the CDR3: TGTGCCAGCAGCTCAGGTGGGGCCTATGGCTACACCTTC. The full variable domain, completed using reference TRBV7-2 and TRBJ1-2, is GAGVSQSPSNKVTEKGKDVELRCDPISGHTALYWYRQSLGQGLEFLIYFQGNSAPDKSGLPSDRFSAERTGGSVSTLTIQRTQQEDSAVYLCASSSGGAYGYTFGSGTRLTVV.